The rows below give T cell receptor beta chains drawn from one sample of a study of monozygotic twins with inflammatory bowel disease. TCRdb derives one entry per CDR3 protein from the 5' RACE reads, leaving out DNA. The sample data list some 190,000 distinct CDR3 sequences. The specimen was blood. The origin of the receptors is a human donor with ulcerative colitis or Crohn's disease, or a healthy co-twin of an affected twin (not recorded which). CDR3s include the opening cysteine and the closing phenylalanine or tryptophan. The order of the fields is J gene, V gene, CDR3 protein.

>TRBJ1-1|TRBV5-1
CASSLGGPNTEAFF
>TRBJ2-1|TRBV7-6
CASSSWTSSEQFF
>TRBJ1-3|TRBV7-2
CASSPQQGSISGNTIYF
>TRBJ2-2|TRBV5-5
CASSPLQGTTGELFF
>TRBJ1-6|TRBV18
CASSPWTAGSYNSPLHF
>TRBJ2-7|TRBV4-2
CASSQGQGTPYEQYF
>TRBJ2-6|TRBV29-1
CSVEGSGANVLTF
>TRBJ2-2|TRBV29-1
CSVSLNTGELFF
>TRBJ2-1|TRBV7-9
CASSLNQRNEQFF
>TRBJ2-5|TRBV2
CASSRLAGGVLRETQYF
>TRBJ1-2|TRBV3-1
CAINSGRNYGYTF
>TRBJ2-1|TRBV9
CASSVRGKEQFF
>TRBJ2-1|TRBV4-2
CASSLFGGVNEQFF
>TRBJ1-5|TRBV6-2/TRBV6-3
CASSPLGQGVGQPQHF
>TRBJ2-1|TRBV7-7
CASSLVAGNEQFF
>TRBJ1-1|TRBV10-2
CASSDSGTVLNTEAFF
>TRBJ1-2|TRBV6-6
CASSYRADGYTF
>TRBJ2-2|TRBV4-1
CASSIKSGDANTGELFF
>TRBJ1-2|TRBV5-1
CASSSRGSYGYTF
>TRBJ2-1|TRBV6-2/TRBV6-3
CASSLGPGSNNEQFF
>TRBJ1-1|TRBV28
CASSDRVDGAFF
>TRBJ1-5|TRBV20-1
CSAERGERDQPQHF